A single sample gave rise to the 29 T cell receptor beta chains below, sequenced in a study of blood T cell repertoires in COVID-19. Only in-frame clones appear in the TCRdb table, and some are missing; sequencing was by immunoSEQ multiplex PCR. The profile shows just over 150,000 clones, around 87% of them singletons. Sequencing was performed on PBMCs or T cells enriched from blood (not recorded which). These receptors were taken from a woman aged 45-65 years who had recovered from COVID-19.

The rearrangement joins TRBV10-3 to TRBJ1-1, with TRBD1 matching 8 bases. Germline trimming cut 4 bases from V and 3 bases from J; bases unmatched to any gene: 4. The germline CDR1 and CDR2 sequences are ENHRY and SYGVKD. The CDR3 contains 14 residues. The CDR3 reads CAISVTGVDTEAFF. CDR3 nucleotides: TGTGCCATCAGTGTGACAGGGGTGGACACTGAAGCTTTCTTT.

The chain combines TRBV5-4 with TRBJ1-1; TRBD1 might be the D (5 bases). Trimming pared 7 bases from V and 1 base from J, leaving 20 bases between. CDR1 and CDR2 (germline): SGHNT, YYREEE (reference sequence). CDR3 length: 16 amino acids. The CDR3 spells CASASGKGFSNTEAFF. In nucleotides, the CDR3 is TGTGCCAGCGCTTCCGGTAAGGGGTTCTCGAACACTGAAGCTTTCTTT.

This chain joins TRBV5-1 and TRBJ2-3; D perhaps matches TRBD1 (6 bases). Trimming removed 4 bases from V and 2 bases from J, with 17 bases in between. In germline, CDR1 is SGHRS, CDR2 YFSETQ. CDR3 size: 16 residues. The CDR3 protein is CASSNLRDTLTDTQYF. CDR3 bases: TGCGCCAGCAGCAACCTCCGGGACACCCTCACAGATACGCAGTATTTT. Filled out from reference TRBV5-1 and TRBJ2-3, the complete variable domain reads KAGVTQTPRYLIKTRGQQVTLSCSPISGHRSVSWYQQTPGQGLQFLFEYFSETQRNKGNFPGRFSGRQFSNSRSEMNVSTLELGDSALYLCASSNLRDTLTDTQYFGPGTRLTVL.

This sequence joins TRBV19 and TRBJ1-2, with D tentatively TRBD1 (6 bases). The CDR3 is 15 amino acids. The germline V and J ends were trimmed by 7 bases and 0 bases, with 15 bases remaining between them. From germline, CDR1 is LNHDA and CDR2 SQIVND (reference sequence). The CDR3 sequence is CASKGQITANYGYTF. CDR3 nucleotide sequence: TGTGCCAGTAAGGGACAAATAACAGCTAACTATGGCTACACCTTC.

The genes are TRBV14 and TRBJ1-1; D may be TRBD1 (5 bases). The CDR3 is 13 residues long. The germline V gene has CDR1 SGHDN and CDR2 FVKESK. V was pared by 3 bases and J by 2 bases, with 7 bases between. CDR3 coding DNA: TGTGCCAGCAGCCAGGGGGGAAACACTGAAGCTTTCTTT. It specifies CASSQGGNTEAFF.

V gene TRBV11-3 combines with J gene TRBJ2-3, with TRBD1 matching over 10 bases. The CDR3 sequence is 14 residues long. Germline CDR1 SGHNT, CDR2 YENEEA. Trimming removed 5 bases from V and 13 bases from J; junction bases left unmatched: 12. CDR3 loop: CASSPGQGRLTKYF. The CDR3 nucleotides read TGTGCCAGCAGCCCGGGACAGGGGCGCCTCACCAAGTATTTT.

The V and J genes are TRBV9 and TRBJ2-5; 11 positions agree with TRBD2. The CDR3 contains 16 residues. From germline, CDR1 is SGDLS and CDR2 YYNGEE. Germline trimming cut 4 bases from V and 5 bases from J; bases unmatched to any gene: 10. In DNA form, the CDR3 reads TGTGCCAGCAGCTTCTATAGCGGGGGGGCCACGGAGACCCAGTACTTC. This translates into CASSFYSGGATETQYF.

The chain uses TRBV5-1 and TRBJ2-1, with 7 bases matching TRBD2. This CDR3 contains 16 residues. J gave up 4 bases and V 1 base, and 8 bases lay outside the gene matches. Germline CDR1 SGHRS, CDR2 YFSETQ. CDR3 region: CASSLSTGGPYNEQFF. The CDR3, as DNA: TGCGCCAGCAGCTTGAGTACGGGGGGACCTTACAATGAGCAGTTCTTC. Full variable domain (missing parts from reference TRBV5-1 and TRBJ2-1): KAGVTQTPRYLIKTRGQQVTLSCSPISGHRSVSWYQQTPGQGLQFLFEYFSETQRNKGNFPGRFSGRQFSNSRSEMNVSTLELGDSALYLCASSLSTGGPYNEQFFGPGTRLTVL.

The V and J genes are TRBV19 and TRBJ1-1; 7 nucleotides agree with TRBD1. The CDR3 is 12 residues long. V shed 6 bases, J shed 6 bases, and the junction held 4 bases outside the gene matches. CDR1 is LNHDA, CDR2 SQIVND, per germline (reference sequence). The CDR3 bases are TGTGCCAGTAGCCAGGGGGTGCCTGAAGCTTTCTTT. Protein sequence: CASSQGVPEAFF.

The gene calls are TRBV21-1 and TRBJ2-2; TRBD2, as called in the table, went unchecked against the DNA. TRBV21-1 is listed as a pseudogene. CDR3 length: 19 amino acids. CDR3 nucleotides: TGTGCCAGCAGCAAAGAGGCGGGCATCAATACCACGGACACCGGGGAGCTGTTTTTT. Translated: CASSKEAGINTTDTGELFF.

This chain connects TRBV7-8 to TRBJ2-1, with unresolved D. The length of the CDR3 is 11 residues. V was shortened by 1 base and J by 7 bases, with 2 bases between the two germline ends. Germline V CDR1 and CDR2: SGHVS, FQNEAQ. Here the CDR3 reads CASSLVNEQFF. The CDR3 nucleotides read TGTGCCAGCAGCTTAGTAAATGAGCAGTTCTTC.

The rearrangement joins TRBV6-1 to TRBJ1-1; 7 bases align to TRBD1. Germline CDR1 and CDR2: MNHNS and SASEGT. The CDR3 runs 16 residues. J lost 0 bases, V lost 2 bases, and 6 bases had no gene match. The CDR3 here is CASSERGGPLNTEAFF. The CDR3 DNA is TGTGCCAGCAGTGAAAGAGGGGGCCCTTTGAACACTGAAGCTTTCTTT.

The chain has TRBV2 and TRBJ2-3, with 12 nucleotides matching TRBD1. Germline V CDR1 and CDR2: SNHLY, FYNNEI. After removal of 4 bases from V and 1 base from J, the junction contained 3 bases not matched to a gene. The CDR3 consists of 16 residues. CDR3 bases: TGTGCCAGCAGTGCGGGACAGGGGGCCGGCACAGATACGCAGTATTTT. Its translation is CASSAGQGAGTDTQYF. Together with reference TRBV2 and TRBJ2-3, the CDR3 gives the full variable domain: EPEVTQTPSHQVTQMGQEVILRCVPISNHLYFYWYRQILGQKVEFLVSFYNNEISEKSEIFDDQFSVERPDGSNFTLKIRSTKLEDSAMYFCASSAGQGAGTDTQYFGPGTRLTVL.

The chain recombines TRBV29-1 with TRBJ2-7; 9 nucleotides align to TRBD1. In germline, CDR1 is SQVTM, CDR2 ANQGSEA. There are 14 residues in the CDR3. The junction had 5 bases not matched to a gene; V was cut back by 5 bases and J by 0 bases. This CDR3 is CSVKTGGSSYEQYF. The CDR3 coding sequence is TGCAGCGTTAAGACAGGGGGTAGCTCCTACGAGCAGTACTTC.

V is TRBV7-6 and J is TRBJ1-1; TRBD1 matches at 8 bases. Germline CDR1 SGHVS, CDR2 FNYEAQ. The CDR3 runs to 16 residues. J gave up 0 bases and V 8 bases, and 11 bases lay outside the gene matches. The DNA for the CDR3 is TGTGCCAGCTCCCTCGGGACAGGTCCCCTGAACACTGAAGCTTTCTTT. It translates to CASSLGTGPLNTEAFF.

The chain has TRBV4-2 and TRBJ2-2, with TRBD1 identical over 7 bases. The CDR3 extends over 16 amino acids. CDR1 is LGHNA and CDR2 is YNFKEQ in the germline V gene. The V gene end was trimmed by 1 base and the J gene end by 0 bases; junction bases not matched to a gene: 2. The chain's CDR3 is CASSQGQGANTGELFF. CDR3 nucleotide sequence: TGTGCCAGCAGCCAAGGGCAGGGGGCGAACACCGGGGAGCTGTTTTTT.

V usage is TRBV7-2 and J usage is TRBJ2-4; unclear D gene. Trimming left V 5 bases short and J 2 bases short, with 10 bases between. CDR3 length: 14 residues. Germline CDR1 SGHTA, CDR2 FQGNSA. The CDR3 here is CASSPLRTKNIQYF. The CDR3 DNA sequence: TGTGCCAGCAGCCCGCTGAGGACCAAAAACATTCAGTACTTC.

The rearrangement links TRBV11-2 to TRBJ2-1; weak D call: TRBD1 (5 bases). Germline V gene data show CDR1 as SGHAT and CDR2 as FQNNGV. The V end was cut by 2 bases, the J end by 8 bases, with 19 bases between. CDR3 size: 16 residues. The CDR3, as DNA: TGTGCCAGCAGCTTACTCCCCGGGCAGGGATACGATGAGCAGTTCTTC. Protein sequence: CASSLLPGQGYDEQFF.

The genes are TRBV5-1 and TRBJ1-1, with 7 bases identical to TRBD1. In germline, CDR1 is SGHRS, CDR2 YFSETQ. CDR3 length equals 14 residues. V lost 3 bases to trimming and J lost 1 base; unmatched junction nucleotides: 3. The CDR3 nucleotides read TGCGCCAGCAGCTGGCGACAGGGGAACACTGAAGCTTTCTTT. This gives the protein CASSWRQGNTEAFF.

V is TRBV19 and J is TRBJ2-7; 8 nucleotides match TRBD1. Germline-derived CDR1 and CDR2 are LNHDA and SQIVND (reference sequence). The CDR3 loop spans 16 amino acids. Trimming at V came to 5 bases and at J to 2 bases, leaving 11 bases not matched to a gene. The CDR3 loop is CASSQVPGQVTYEQYF. The CDR3 DNA reads TGTGCCAGTAGTCAAGTACCGGGACAGGTTACCTACGAGCAGTACTTC.

The V gene is TRBV7-9, the J gene TRBJ2-7; D is ambiguous. The CDR3 is 12 residues long. From germline, CDR1 is SEHNR and CDR2 FQNEAQ (reference sequence). Deletions cut 6 bases from V and 4 bases from J, with 10 bases between. The CDR3 coding sequence is TGTGCCAGCAGGAAAACCGGTTACGAGCAGTACTTC. Translated, it gives CASRKTGYEQYF.

The chain employs TRBV6-5 and TRBJ2-7; possibly TRBD1 for D (6 bases). The CDR3 covers 15 residues. Looked up from germline, CDR1 is MNHEY and CDR2 is SVGAGI. Trimming left V 2 bases short and J 1 base short, with 12 bases between. The CDR3 DNA follows: TGTGCCAGCAGTTACGTAAGGGGGTCGTCCTACGAGCAGTACTTC. Residues: CASSYVRGSSYEQYF.

The gene calls are TRBV5-4 and TRBJ1-6, with 11 bases identical to TRBD1. This CDR3 has 15 amino acids. J gave up 10 bases and V 0 bases, and 3 bases lay outside the gene matches. Germline V lookup: CDR1 SGHNT, CDR2 YYREEE (reference sequence). The CDR3 DNA sequence: TGTGCCAGCAGCTTGGGGGACAGGGGGAAGTCACCCCTCCACTTT. Its translation is CASSLGDRGKSPLHF.

The sample holds one count of this clone. The V gene is TRBV12-5, the J gene TRBJ2-1, with D uncertain. The V gene's germline CDR1 is LGHNT and CDR2 FRNRAP. The CDR3 has 11 residues. Trimming cost V 5 bases and J 7 bases, with 6 bases left between them. CDR3 DNA: TGTGCTAGTGGTGTCGTGAATGAGCAGTTCTTC. Its translation: CASGVVNEQFF.

Of note for this clone: Within the sample, other DNA sequences also encode this same CDR3. The V call is TRBV20-1, the J call TRBJ1-4; no clear D. Trimming took 1 base from V and 8 from J, leaving 5 bases between them. CDR1 is DFQATT, CDR2 SNEGSKA, per germline (reference sequence). The CDR3 length is 11 residues. CDR3 residues: CSARVREKLFF. Here the CDR3 DNA reads TGCAGTGCTAGAGTGAGGGAAAAACTGTTTTTT.

This clone was counted a few times. V gene TRBV7-9 combines with J gene TRBJ1-2; 10 bases line up with TRBD1. The CDR3 consists of 12 residues. V lost 11 bases and J lost 4; bases outside the gene matches: 4. Germline V gene data show CDR1 as SEHNR and CDR2 as FQNEAQ (reference sequence). The CDR3 here is CAGDRGGYGYTF. DNA of the CDR3: TGTGCCGGGGACAGGGGTGGCTATGGCTACACCTTC.

Only one count was recorded for this clone. V usage is TRBV5-1 and J usage is TRBJ2-1; TRBD1 agrees at 7 bases. V lost 3 bases and J lost 9; bases outside the gene matches: 6. Germline V gene lookup returns CDR1 SGHRS and CDR2 YFSETQ. There are 13 residues in the CDR3. CDR3 DNA: TGCGCCAGCAGCTCGGGCCGACAGGGTGAGCAGTTCTTC. It translates to CASSSGRQGEQFF. Filled out from reference TRBV5-1 and TRBJ2-1, the complete variable domain reads KAGVTQTPRYLIKTRGQQVTLSCSPISGHRSVSWYQQTPGQGLQFLFEYFSETQRNKGNFPGRFSGRQFSNSRSEMNVSTLELGDSALYLCASSSGRQGEQFFGPGTRLTVL.

V usage is TRBV3-1 (or the pseudogene TRBV3-2) and J usage is TRBJ2-1, with 10 nucleotides matching TRBD2. The CDR3 has 16 residues. Trimming cost V 4 bases and J 6 bases; bases outside gene matches: 9. CDR1 is LGHDT and CDR2 is YNNKEL in the germline V gene (reference sequence). CDR3 sequence (DNA): TGTGCCAGCAGCCGCCGCACTAGCGGGATTTCCAATGAGCAGTTCTTC. Protein: CASSRRTSGISNEQFF.

V and J are TRBV5-1 and TRBJ1-6; TRBD1 aligns across 8 bases. The CDR3 loop spans 16 amino acids. Germline lookup yields CDR1 SGHRS and CDR2 YFSETQ. Germline trimming cut 2 bases from V and 5 bases from J; bases unmatched to any gene: 6. CDR3 sequence reads: CASSFDRTGNNSPLHF. CDR3 in DNA: TGCGCCAGCAGCTTTGATAGGACAGGGAATAATTCACCCCTCCACTTT.